This T cell receptor beta chain was identified during a study of T-cell memory formation after mild COVID-19. Study context: TCR clusters showed largely donor specificity. Regarding the study as a whole: Shrinking CD4+ clones resided mostly in CM and EM, and CD8+ ones in EMRA.

Germline loops: CDR1 SGHNT, CDR2 YYREEE (reference sequence). The CDR3 runs to 15 residues. Trimming shortened V by 2 bases and J by 1 base, and 13 bases separated the two germline ends. MiXCR, applied by TCRdb to the 5' RACE reads, yields one record per CDR3 protein. Of 350,000 to 500,000 distinct CDR3 sequences in the sample, roughly 18% were seen once. Notes on this clonotype: Antigen specificity is unknown.

Input material: PBMCs or a T cell subset sorted from them (not recorded which). The TCR was taken from a man aged 18 to 30 who had mild COVID-19 (a few samples of this study predate the infection). Cell type and time point are not known. This sequence joins TRBV5-4 and TRBJ2-7; possible D gene TRBD2, 6 bases. The CDR3 coding sequence is TGTGCCAGCAGCTTCGGGGGAGTCGGATCCTACGAGCAGTACTTC. Residues: CASSFGGVGSYEQYF.